These T cell receptor beta chains were read from a single sample in a study of Ad26.COV2.S vaccination and SARS-CoV-2 variants. TCRdb's copy holds only in-frame clones and misses some; the assay was immunoSEQ multiplex PCR. The sample yields about 680,000 clones, around 89% seen once. The sample here was peripheral blood, taken in a trial of Ad26.COV2.S vaccine versus placebo. All receptors come from a person between 18 and 60 years old who received the Ad26.COV2.S COVID-19 vaccine or a placebo. Both conserved end residues are part of each CDR3. D genes are given only for firm matches. Not every row has a clone size; where given, it reads once, few, many or a size class.

CDR3 length,J gene,V gene,D gene,clone size,CDR3 protein,CDR3 DNA
14,TRBJ2-7,TRBV19,TRBD1,once,CASSTDRGPYEQYF,TGTGCCAGTAGTACCGACAGGGGTCCCTACGAGCAGTACTTC
13,TRBJ1-2,TRBV12-3/TRBV12-4,.,.,CASSLRVGYGYTF,TGTGCCAGCAGTCTCAGGGTGGGCTATGGCTACACCTTC
15,TRBJ2-1,TRBV19,TRBD2,.,CASSIIAGGPSEQFF,TGTGCCAGTAGTATTATTGCGGGGGGGCCCAGTGAGCAGTTCTTC
14,TRBJ1-2,TRBV6-5,.,.,CASSYLAGSNGYTF,TGTGCCAGCAGTTACCTGGCAGGGTCCAATGGCTACACCTTC
18,TRBJ2-1,TRBV2,TRBD2,.,CASGGLAGALSSYNEQFF,TGTGCCAGCGGGGGACTAGCGGGGGCCTTGAGCTCCTACAATGAGCAGTTCTTC
14,TRBJ2-1,TRBV18,TRBD2,.,CASSFPGLVTEQFF,TGTGCCAGCTCATTTCCGGGACTAGTGACGGAGCAGTTCTTC
14,TRBJ2-5,TRBV25-1,.,once,CASSEVGTLETQYF,TGTGCCAGCAGTGAGGTGGGGACCCTGGAGACCCAGTACTTC
11,TRBJ2-7,TRBV6-2/TRBV6-3,.,.,CASSPAGEQYF,TGTGCCAGCAGCCCCGCAGGCGAGCAGTACTTC
14,TRBJ1-2,TRBV19,TRBD1,.,CASSSAGTGDGYTF,TGTGCCAGTAGTTCCGCCGGGACAGGGGACGGCTACACCTTC
14,TRBJ2-7,TRBV2,.,.,CASSERQGGDEQYF,TGTGCCAGCAGTGAACGACAGGGAGGCGACGAGCAGTACTTC
16,TRBJ1-4,TRBV6-5,.,.,CASSYSVRRAGEKLFF,TGTGCCAGCAGTTACTCGGTCCGCAGGGCTGGGGAAAAACTGTTTTTT
15,TRBJ1-3,TRBV7-9,.,.,CASSSTRETGNTIYF,TGTGCCAGCAGCTCCACCCGGGAGACCGGAAACACCATATATTTT
11,TRBJ1-1,TRBV18,.,.,CASSLGTEAFF,TGTGCCAGCTCGCTCGGAACTGAAGCTTTCTTT
13,TRBJ2-2,TRBV19,.,.,CASSLYRTGELFF,TGTGCCAGTAGTCTTTACAGAACCGGGGAGCTGTTTTTT
13,TRBJ1-3,TRBV10-3,.,once,CAISVSGVNTIYF,TGTGCCATCAGTGTGTCCGGGGTAAACACCATATATTTT
14,TRBJ1-4,TRBV5-5,TRBD1,.,CASSLASPGGKLFF,TGTGCCAGCAGCTTAGCGTCCCCAGGGGGAAAACTGTTTTTT
14,TRBJ2-7,TRBV30,.,.,CAWSVGGARYEQYF,TGTGCCTGGAGTGTAGGGGGGGCCCGATACGAGCAGTACTTC
16,TRBJ2-7,TRBV3-1/TRBV3-2,TRBD1,.,CASSQGTGAYPYEQYF,TGTGCCAGCAGCCAAGGAACAGGGGCTTACCCCTACGAGCAGTACTTC
15,TRBJ1-6,TRBV27,TRBD1,.,CASARPGQGNSPLHF,TGTGCCAGCGCCCGCCCGGGACAGGGGAATTCACCCCTCCACTTT
14,TRBJ2-5,TRBV5-1,.,.,CASTESGDQETQYF,TGCGCCAGCACTGAATCGGGTGACCAAGAGACCCAGTACTTC
16,TRBJ2-3,TRBV18,TRBD1,.,CASSNRQGAGTDTQYF,TGTGCCAGCTCAAACAGACAGGGCGCAGGCACAGATACGCAGTATTTT
14,TRBJ2-2,TRBV19,TRBD2,.,CASSGTSGSWELFF,TGTGCCAGTAGTGGGACTAGCGGGAGTTGGGAGCTGTTTTTT